This paragraph covers one T cell receptor beta chain sequence. Antigen: not known. The time point here: persistent/refractory GD, antithyroid drugs over 5 years with positive TRAb. Extracted RNA from PBMCs served as the source of the TCR library. These data originate in a study of regulatory T cells in long-lasting Graves disease. Investigators prepared the TCR beta libraries by applying iRepertoire HTBI primers and Arm-PCR of CDR3 regions. Via MiXCR, TCRdb re-called the multiplex PCR reads, giving one row per CDR3 protein. The top ten hold more than 6% of the sample, which has some 470,000 distinct CDR3 sequences, roughly 21% seen once. Study observations and caveats: There were preferences for TRBV28, TRBJ1-2 and TRBJ2-5 in persistent disease.

The CDR3 is made up of 14 amino acids. The V and J ends lost 3 bases and 3 bases respectively, with 10 bases between them. From germline, CDR1 is SGDLS and CDR2 YYNGEE. The chain joins TRBV9 to TRBJ2-4; no reliable D call. The receptor comes from a female donor with Graves disease. The sequences come from peripheral blood mononuclear cells (PBMCs), collected when the disease was refractory, from a patient treated with antithyroid drugs. The CDR3 DNA is TGTGCCAGCAGCGCCCCGGGCGGCAAAAACATTCAGTACTTC. This codes for CASSAPGGKNIQYF.